The present TCR beta chain was sequenced within a study of T cells in Graves' hyperthyroidism and ophthalmopathy. In germline, CDR1 is SEHNR, CDR2 FQNEAQ (reference sequence). The CDR3 covers 13 residues. V was shortened by 1 base and J by 6 bases, with 9 bases between the two germline ends. Regions amplified from RNA transcripts were the TCR beta CDR3 regions. The TCR CDR3 was amplified in a first-round RT-PCR using the HTBI primer set. TCRdb re-called the multiplex PCR reads through MiXCR, storing one row per CDR3 protein. Altogether roughly 360,000 distinct CDR3 sequences are present, roughly 14% being singletons, with the ten largest covering more than 20%.

Sequencing was done on a sample of blood. The rearrangement joins TRBV7-9 to TRBJ1-2; TRBD1 might be the D (6 bases). This TCR came from a young man with Graves' hyperthyroidism that later progressed to Graves' ophthalmopathy. CDR3 loop: CASSLEHRDGYTF. In nucleotides, the CDR3 is TGTGCCAGCAGCTTAGAGCACAGGGATGGCTACACCTTC.